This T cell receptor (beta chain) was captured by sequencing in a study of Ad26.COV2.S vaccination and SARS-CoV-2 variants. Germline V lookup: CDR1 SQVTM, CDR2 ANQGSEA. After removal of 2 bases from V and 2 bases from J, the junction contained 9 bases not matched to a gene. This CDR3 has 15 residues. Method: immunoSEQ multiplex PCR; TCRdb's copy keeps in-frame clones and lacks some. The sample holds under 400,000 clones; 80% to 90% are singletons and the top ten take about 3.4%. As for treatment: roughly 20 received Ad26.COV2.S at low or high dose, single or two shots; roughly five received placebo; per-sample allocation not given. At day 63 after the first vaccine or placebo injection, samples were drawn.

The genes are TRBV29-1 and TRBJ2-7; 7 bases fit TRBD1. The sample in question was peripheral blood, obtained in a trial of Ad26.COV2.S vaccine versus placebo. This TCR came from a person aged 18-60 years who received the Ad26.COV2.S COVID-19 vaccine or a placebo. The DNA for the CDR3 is TGCAGCGTTGAACACGGAGACAGGGCCGCCTACGAGCAGTACTTC. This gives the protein CSVEHGDRAAYEQYF.